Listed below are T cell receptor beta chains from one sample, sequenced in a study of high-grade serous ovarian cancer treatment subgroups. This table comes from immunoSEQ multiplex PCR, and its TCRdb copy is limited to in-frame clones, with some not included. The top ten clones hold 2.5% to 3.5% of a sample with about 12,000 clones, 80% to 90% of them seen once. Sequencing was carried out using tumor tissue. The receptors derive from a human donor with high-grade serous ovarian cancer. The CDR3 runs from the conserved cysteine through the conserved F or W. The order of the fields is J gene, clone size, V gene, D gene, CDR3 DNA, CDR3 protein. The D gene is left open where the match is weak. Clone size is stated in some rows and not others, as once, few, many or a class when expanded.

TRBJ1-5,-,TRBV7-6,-,TGTGCCAGCAGTTCGAGATATAGCAATCAGCCCCAGCATTTT,CASSSRYSNQPQHF
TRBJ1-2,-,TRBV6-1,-,TGTGCCAGCCTCGGGAGGGGAGGCTACACCTTC,CASLGRGGYTF
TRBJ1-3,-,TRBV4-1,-,TGCGCCAGCAGCCAAGTTTGGACGGCCAGCTCTGGAAACACCATATATTTT,CASSQVWTASSGNTIYF
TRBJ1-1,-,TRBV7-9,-,TGTGCCAGCAGCCGACAGGTCAACACTGAAGCTTTCTTT,CASSRQVNTEAFF
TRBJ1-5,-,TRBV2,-,TGTGCCAGCAGGTATTGGGGGGGCGATCAGCCCCAGCATTTT,CASRYWGGDQPQHF
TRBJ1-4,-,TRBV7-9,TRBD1,TGTGCCAGCAGCTTCGACAGGGAGGATGAAAAACTGTTTTTT,CASSFDREDEKLFF
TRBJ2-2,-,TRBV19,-,TGTGCCAGTACCGGGGAGCTGTTTTTT,CASTGELFF
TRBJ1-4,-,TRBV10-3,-,TGTGCCATCAATGCTGGAGGACAGTCTAATGAAAAACTGTTTTTT,CAINAGGQSNEKLFF
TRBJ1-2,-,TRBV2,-,TGTGCCAGCATCGGGCGGGGTTCCTATGGCTACACCTTC,CASIGRGSYGYTF
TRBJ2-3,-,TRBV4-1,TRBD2,TGCGCCAGCAGCCTTACCCGAGTGGGACTAGCCCCAGATACGCAGTATTTT,CASSLTRVGLAPDTQYF
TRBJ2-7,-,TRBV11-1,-,TGTGCCAGCAGCTTACAGGGTTTATACGAGCAGTACTTC,CASSLQGLYEQYF
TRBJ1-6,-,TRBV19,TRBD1,TGTGCCAGTACCGATACGTCGACAGGGTCCTCACCCCTCCACTTT,CASTDTSTGSSPLHF
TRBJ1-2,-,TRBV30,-,TGTGCCTTTCGGACCTATGGCGACTATGGCTACACCTTC,CAFRTYGDYGYTF
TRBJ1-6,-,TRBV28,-,TGTGCCAGCAGTCGCGGCCGCTCCTATAATTCACCCCTCCACTTT,CASSRGRSYNSPLHF
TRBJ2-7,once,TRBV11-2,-,TGTGCCAGCAGTTCACAGGGAGGGTCCTACGAGCAGTACTTC,CASSSQGGSYEQYF